Described below is a single TCR beta chain sequence and its context. This sample is drawn from a study of blood T cell repertoires in COVID-19. Study context: The origin of the acute and convalescent COVID-19 samples was the United States, Italy and Spain.

Study processing details: Amplification with reference gene primers provided the estimates of nucleated cell counts. The repertoire was sequenced with immunoSEQ multiplex PCR; TCRdb's copy has only in-frame clones and lacks some. V and J calls and clone size follow that table, whereas D and trimming were derived from the DNA. In the table there are around 140,000 clones, almost 85% of which are singletons. The ends lost 0 bases at V and 1 base at J; junction bases unmatched: 9. This CDR3 has 17 amino acids. The germline gives CDR1 WNHNN, CDR2 SYGVQD (reference sequence). Sequenced: peripheral blood. V and J are TRBV10-1 and TRBJ2-7, with 7 bases lining up with TRBD1. This TCR came from a man between 60 and 70 years old with acute or convalescent COVID-19. Here the CDR3 reads CASSESSGTENSYEQYF. CDR3 coding DNA: TGCGCCAGCAGTGAGTCGTCGGGGACAGAGAATTCCTACGAGCAGTACTTC.